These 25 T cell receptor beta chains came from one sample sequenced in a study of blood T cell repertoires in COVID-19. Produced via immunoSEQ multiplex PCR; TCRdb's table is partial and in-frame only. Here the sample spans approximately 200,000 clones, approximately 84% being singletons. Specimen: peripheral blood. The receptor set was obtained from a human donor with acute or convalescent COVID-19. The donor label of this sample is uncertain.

The CDR3 loop is CASSGQGAANSPLHF. CDR3 DNA sequence: TGCGCCAGCAGTGGACAGGGGGCGGCGAATTCACCCCTCCACTTT. This chain joins TRBV10-1 and TRBJ1-6; 10 bases map to TRBD1. CDR3 length: 15 residues. CDR1 and CDR2 from the germline V gene are WNHNN and SYGVQD (reference sequence). Germline trimming cut 4 bases from V and 7 bases from J; bases unmatched to any gene: 4.

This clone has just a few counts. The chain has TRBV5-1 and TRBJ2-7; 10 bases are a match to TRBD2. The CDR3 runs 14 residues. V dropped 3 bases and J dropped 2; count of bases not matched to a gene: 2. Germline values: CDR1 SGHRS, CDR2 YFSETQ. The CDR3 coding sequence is TGCGCCAGCAGCTCTAGCGGGAGTACCTACGAGCAGTACTTC. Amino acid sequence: CASSSSGSTYEQYF.

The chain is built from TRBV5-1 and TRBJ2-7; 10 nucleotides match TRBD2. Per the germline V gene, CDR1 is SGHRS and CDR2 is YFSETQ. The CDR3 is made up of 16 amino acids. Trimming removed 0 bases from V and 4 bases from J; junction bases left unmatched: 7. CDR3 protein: CASSLGPSGLAYEQYF. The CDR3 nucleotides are TGCGCCAGCAGCTTGGGACCCTCGGGACTAGCGTACGAGCAGTACTTC.

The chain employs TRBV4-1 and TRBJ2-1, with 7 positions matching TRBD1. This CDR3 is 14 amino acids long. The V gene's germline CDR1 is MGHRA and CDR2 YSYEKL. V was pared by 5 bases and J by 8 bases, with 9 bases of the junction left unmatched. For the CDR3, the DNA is TGCGCCAGCAGCAAAGGACAGGCCCCCCATGAGCAGTTCTTC. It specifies CASSKGQAPHEQFF.

The CDR3 spells CASSSRTPLGDIQYF. The CDR3 nucleotides are TGTGCCAGCAGCTCTCGGACACCCCTAGGTGACATTCAGTACTTC. The rearrangement links TRBV13 to TRBJ2-4; tentatively, D is TRBD1 (5 bases). Per germline, CDR1 PRHDT and CDR2 FYEKMQ (reference sequence). Trimming took 4 bases from V and 8 from J, leaving 18 bases between them. CDR3 length: 15 amino acids.

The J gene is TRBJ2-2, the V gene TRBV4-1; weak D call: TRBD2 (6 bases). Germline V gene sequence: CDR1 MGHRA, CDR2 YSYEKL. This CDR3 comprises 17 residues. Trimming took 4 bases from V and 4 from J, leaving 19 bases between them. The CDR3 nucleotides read TGCGCCAGCAGCCCTGGGGAACGGGGTAGCGGCACCGGGGAGCTGTTTTTT. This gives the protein CASSPGERGSGTGELFF.

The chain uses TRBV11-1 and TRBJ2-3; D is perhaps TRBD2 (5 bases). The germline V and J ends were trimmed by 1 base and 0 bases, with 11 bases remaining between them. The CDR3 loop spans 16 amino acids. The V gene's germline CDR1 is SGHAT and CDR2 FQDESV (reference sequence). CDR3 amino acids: CASSLGWRGSTDTQYF. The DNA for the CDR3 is TGTGCCAGCAGCTTAGGGTGGCGCGGGAGCACAGATACGCAGTATTTT. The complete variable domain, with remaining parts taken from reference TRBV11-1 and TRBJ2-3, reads EAEVAQSPRYKITEKSQAVAFWCDPISGHATLYWYRQILGQGPELLVQFQDESVVDDSQLPKDRFSAERLKGVDSTLKIQPAELGDSAMYLCASSLGWRGSTDTQYFGPGTRLTVL.

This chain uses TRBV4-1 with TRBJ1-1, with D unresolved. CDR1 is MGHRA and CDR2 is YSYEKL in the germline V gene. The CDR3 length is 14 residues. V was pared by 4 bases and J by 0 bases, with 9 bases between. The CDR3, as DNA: TGCGCCAGCAGCCCGATGAGCCTGAACACTGAAGCTTTCTTT. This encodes CASSPMSLNTEAFF.

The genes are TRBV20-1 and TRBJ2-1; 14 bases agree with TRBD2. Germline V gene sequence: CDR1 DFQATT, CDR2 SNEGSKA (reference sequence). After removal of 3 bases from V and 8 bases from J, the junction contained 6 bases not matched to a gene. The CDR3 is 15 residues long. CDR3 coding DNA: TGCAGTGCTAGTGGGACTAGCGGGAGTGTGGATGAGCAGTTCTTC. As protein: CSASGTSGSVDEQFF.

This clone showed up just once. The DNA for the CDR3 is TGTGCCTGGAGGGACAGGGGGCTTAATCAGCCCCAGCATTTT. Protein product: CAWRDRGLNQPQHF. V is TRBV30 and J is TRBJ1-5; TRBD1 aligns across 11 bases. Germline loops: CDR1 GTSNPN, CDR2 SVGIG (reference sequence). The CDR3 spans 14 residues. Unmatched junction bases numbered 2, after V lost 3 bases and J lost 4 bases.

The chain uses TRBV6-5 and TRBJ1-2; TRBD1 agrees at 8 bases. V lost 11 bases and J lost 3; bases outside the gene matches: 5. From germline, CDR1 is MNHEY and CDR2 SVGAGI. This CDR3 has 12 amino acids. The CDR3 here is CAGKGQDYGYTF. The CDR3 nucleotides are TGTGCCGGGAAGGGACAGGACTATGGCTACACCTTC.

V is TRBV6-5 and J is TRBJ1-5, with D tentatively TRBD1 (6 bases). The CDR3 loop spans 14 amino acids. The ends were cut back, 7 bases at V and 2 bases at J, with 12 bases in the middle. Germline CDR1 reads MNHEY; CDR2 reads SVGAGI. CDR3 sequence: CASTDRLGNQPQHF. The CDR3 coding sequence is TGTGCCAGCACAGACAGGTTGGGCAATCAGCCCCAGCATTTT.

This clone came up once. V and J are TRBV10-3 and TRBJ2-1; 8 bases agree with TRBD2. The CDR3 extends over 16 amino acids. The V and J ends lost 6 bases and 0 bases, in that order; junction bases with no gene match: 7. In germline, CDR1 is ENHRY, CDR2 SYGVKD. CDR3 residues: CAISPRAGDSYNEQFF. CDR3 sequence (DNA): TGTGCCATCAGCCCCAGAGCGGGGGACTCCTACAATGAGCAGTTCTTC.

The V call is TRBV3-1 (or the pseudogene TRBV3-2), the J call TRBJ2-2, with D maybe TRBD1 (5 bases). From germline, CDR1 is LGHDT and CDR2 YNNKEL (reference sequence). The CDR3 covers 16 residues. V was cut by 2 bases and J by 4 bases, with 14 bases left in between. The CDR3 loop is CASSQRRGASTGELFF. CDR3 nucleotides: TGTGCCAGCAGCCAAAGAAGGGGCGCGAGCACCGGGGAGCTGTTTTTT.

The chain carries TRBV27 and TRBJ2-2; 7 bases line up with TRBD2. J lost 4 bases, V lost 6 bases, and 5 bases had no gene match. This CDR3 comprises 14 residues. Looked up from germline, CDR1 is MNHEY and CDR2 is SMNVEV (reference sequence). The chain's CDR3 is CASRVGGTTGELFF. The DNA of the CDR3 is TGTGCCAGCAGAGTCGGGGGGACCACCGGGGAGCTGTTTTTT.

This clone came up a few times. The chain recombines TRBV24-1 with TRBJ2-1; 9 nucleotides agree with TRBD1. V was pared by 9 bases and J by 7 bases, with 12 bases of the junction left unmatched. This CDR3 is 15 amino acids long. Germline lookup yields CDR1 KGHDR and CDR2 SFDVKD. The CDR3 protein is CATSLGDRVGNEQFF. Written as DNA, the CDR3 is TGTGCCACCTCCCTAGGGGACAGGGTTGGGAATGAGCAGTTCTTC.

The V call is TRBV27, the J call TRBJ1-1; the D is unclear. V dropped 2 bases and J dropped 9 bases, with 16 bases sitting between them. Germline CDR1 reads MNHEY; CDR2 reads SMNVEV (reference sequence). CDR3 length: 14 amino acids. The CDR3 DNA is TGTGCCAGCAGTTTACGGGGTCGGGGAGGTAAAGCTTTCTTT. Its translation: CASSLRGRGGKAFF.

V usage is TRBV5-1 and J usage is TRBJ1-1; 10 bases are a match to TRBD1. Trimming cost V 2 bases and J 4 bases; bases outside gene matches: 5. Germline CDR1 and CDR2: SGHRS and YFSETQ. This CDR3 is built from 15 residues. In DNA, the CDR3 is TGCGCCAGCAGCTTAAGCAGACAGGGGGCCACTGAAGCTTTCTTT. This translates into CASSLSRQGATEAFF.

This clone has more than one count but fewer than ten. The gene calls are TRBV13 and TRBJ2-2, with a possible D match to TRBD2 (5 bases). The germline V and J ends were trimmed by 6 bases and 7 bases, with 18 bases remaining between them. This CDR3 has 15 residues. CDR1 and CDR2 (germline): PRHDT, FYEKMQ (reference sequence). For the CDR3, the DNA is TGTGCCAGCAGTCTCCAAGGGAGTGGGAGCGGGGAGCTGTTTTTT. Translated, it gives CASSLQGSGSGELFF.

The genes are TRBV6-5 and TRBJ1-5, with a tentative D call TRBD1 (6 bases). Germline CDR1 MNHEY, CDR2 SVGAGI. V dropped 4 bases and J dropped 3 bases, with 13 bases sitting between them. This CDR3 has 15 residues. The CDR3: CASSLRGGLNQPQHF. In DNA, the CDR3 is TGTGCCAGCAGTTTGAGGGGGGGTCTCAATCAGCCCCAGCATTTT.

CDR3 nucleotides: TGCGCCAGCAGACAGGGACTAAACTATGGCTACACCTTC. Translation gives CASRQGLNYGYTF. This chain connects TRBV10-2 to TRBJ1-2; D might be TRBD1 (6 bases). The CDR3 consists of 13 residues. Germline CDR1 is WSHSY and CDR2 is SAAADI. V gave up 6 bases and J gave up 2 bases, with 10 bases separating them.

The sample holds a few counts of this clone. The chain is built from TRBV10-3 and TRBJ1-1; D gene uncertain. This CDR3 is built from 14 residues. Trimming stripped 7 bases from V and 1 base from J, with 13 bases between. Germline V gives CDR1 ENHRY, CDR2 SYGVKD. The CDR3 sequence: CAITPTSPNTEAFF. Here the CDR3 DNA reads TGTGCCATCACCCCCACTAGTCCGAACACTGAAGCTTTCTTT.

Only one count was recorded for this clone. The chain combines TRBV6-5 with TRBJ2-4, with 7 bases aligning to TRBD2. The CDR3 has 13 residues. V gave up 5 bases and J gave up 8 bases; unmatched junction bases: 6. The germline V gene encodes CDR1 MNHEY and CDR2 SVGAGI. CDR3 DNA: TGTGCCAGCAGTCCCCGGGACTACGACATTCAGTACTTC. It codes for CASSPRDYDIQYF.

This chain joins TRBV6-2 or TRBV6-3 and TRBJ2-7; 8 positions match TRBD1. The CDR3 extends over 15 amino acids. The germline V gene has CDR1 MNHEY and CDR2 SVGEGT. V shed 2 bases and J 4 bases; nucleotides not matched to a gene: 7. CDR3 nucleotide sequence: TGTGCCAGCAGTTACGAGCAGGGGGCTCCTTACGAGCAGTACTTC. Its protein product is CASSYEQGAPYEQYF.

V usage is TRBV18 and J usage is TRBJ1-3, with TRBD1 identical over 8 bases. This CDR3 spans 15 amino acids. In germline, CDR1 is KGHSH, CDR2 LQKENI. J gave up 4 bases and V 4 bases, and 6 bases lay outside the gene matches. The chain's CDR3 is CASSQDRGRGNTIYF. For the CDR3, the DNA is TGTGCCAGCTCACAAGACAGGGGTAGAGGAAACACCATATATTTT.